The 23 T cell receptor beta chains listed next were all sequenced from one sample in a study of blood T cell repertoires in COVID-19. The protocol was immunoSEQ multiplex PCR, while the TCRdb copy is restricted to in-frame clones and leaves out a portion. The table shows about 280,000 clones, with around 89% occurring only once. Sequences were obtained from peripheral blood. The receptors derive from a man between 35 and 55 years old with acute or convalescent COVID-19.

This clone was seen just once. The chain employs TRBV5-6 and TRBJ1-5; 9 nucleotides agree with TRBD1. This CDR3 has 16 residues. The J segment lost 4 bases and the V segment lost 4 bases, leaving 9 bases of the junction unmatched. From germline, CDR1 is SGHDT and CDR2 YYEEEE. The CDR3 reads CASSGRTGAVNQPQHF. CDR3 DNA: TGTGCCAGCAGCGGAAGGACAGGGGCCGTAAATCAGCCCCAGCATTTT.

This clone appeared a few times. The chain has TRBV6-5 and TRBJ1-6; 7 bases are shared with TRBD1. J gave up 8 bases and V 2 bases, and 6 bases lay outside the gene matches. Germline V gives CDR1 MNHEY, CDR2 SVGAGI. The CDR3 length is 15 residues. CDR3 sequence: CASSYATGLYSPLHF. CDR3 bases: TGTGCCAGCAGTTACGCGACAGGGCTCTATTCACCCCTCCACTTT.

This clone was detected only once. The V and J genes are TRBV9 and TRBJ2-3; 13 bases are shared with TRBD2. The V gene end was trimmed by 2 bases and the J gene end by 9 bases; junction bases not matched to a gene: 3. CDR1 SGDLS and CDR2 YYNGEE come from the germline V gene. The CDR3 contains 14 residues. CDR3: CASSVGTSGATQYF. CDR3 bases: TGTGCCAGCAGCGTGGGGACTAGCGGGGCAACGCAGTATTTT.

This clone has a single count. The rearrangement joins TRBV6-5 to TRBJ1-1; 8 nucleotides agree with TRBD1. The length of the CDR3 is 14 residues. J lost 2 bases, V lost 6 bases, and 5 bases had no gene match. Per the germline V gene, CDR1 is MNHEY and CDR2 is SVGAGI. CDR3 residues: CASRNDRGNTEAFF. The CDR3 DNA reads TGTGCCAGCAGAAACGACAGGGGCAACACTGAAGCTTTCTTT.

The V gene is TRBV4-1, the J gene TRBJ2-2; 7 bases fit TRBD2. Germline CDR1 is MGHRA and CDR2 is YSYEKL. Germline trimming cut 5 bases from V and 6 bases from J; bases unmatched to any gene: 9. The CDR3 contains 15 residues. The CDR3 region is CASSGGGSIAGELFF. CDR3 nucleotides: TGCGCCAGCAGCGGGGGGGGATCGATCGCCGGGGAGCTGTTTTTT.

V is TRBV5-5 and J is TRBJ2-7, with D maybe TRBD1 (6 bases). Germline values: CDR1 SGHKS, CDR2 YYEKEE (reference sequence). This CDR3 is 14 amino acids long. V shed 4 bases and J shed 2 bases, with 13 bases lying between them. The CDR3 region has the DNA TGTGCCAGCAGCCGACAGGTTTTTCCCTACGAGCAGTACTTC. It specifies CASSRQVFPYEQYF.

The gene calls are TRBV24-1 and TRBJ2-3; 11 bases agree with TRBD2. J was trimmed by 5 bases and V by 4 bases; bases with no gene match: 7. The CDR3 consists of 16 residues. Germline V lookup: CDR1 KGHDR, CDR2 SFDVKD. The CDR3 coding sequence is TGTGCCACCAGTGACCGTCTAGCGGGGGGTGGAGATACGCAGTATTTT. It translates to CATSDRLAGGGDTQYF.

The genes are TRBV5-5 and TRBJ2-7, with TRBD1 matching over 7 bases. Germline values: CDR1 SGHKS, CDR2 YYEKEE (reference sequence). The V segment lost 3 bases and the J segment 3 bases; nucleotides outside the gene matches: 6. This CDR3 is built from 14 residues. This chain's CDR3 is CASSWVTGNYEQYF. The CDR3 DNA follows: TGTGCCAGCAGCTGGGTGACAGGGAACTACGAGCAGTACTTC. The whole variable domain, remainder taken from reference TRBV5-5 and TRBJ2-7, is DAGVTQSPTHLIKTRGQQVTLRCSPISGHKSVSWYQQVLGQGPQFIFQYYEKEERGRGNFPDRFSARQFPNYSSELNVNALLLGDSALYLCASSWVTGNYEQYFGPGTRLTVT.

The gene calls are TRBV5-4 and TRBJ2-1, with a possible D match to TRBD1 (6 bases). Germline loops: CDR1 SGHNT, CDR2 YYREEE (reference sequence). This CDR3 has 13 residues. Trimming cost V 5 bases and J 5 bases, with 11 bases left between them. CDR3 DNA: TGTGCCAGCAGTTCTGGACAGAACAATGAGCAGTTCTTC. Its translation is CASSSGQNNEQFF.

The chain carries TRBV2 and TRBJ1-6, with a tentative D call TRBD1 (6 bases). V was shortened by 6 bases and J by 4 bases, with 10 bases between the two germline ends. Germline CDR1 and CDR2: SNHLY and FYNNEI. The CDR3 has 14 amino acids. The CDR3 sequence: CASREDSYNSPLHF. CDR3 bases: TGTGCCAGCAGGGAGGACAGTTATAATTCACCCCTCCACTTT. Looking up the rest from reference TRBV2 and TRBJ1-6 gives the full variable domain: EPEVTQTPSHQVTQMGQEVILRCVPISNHLYFYWYRQILGQKVEFLVSFYNNEISEKSEIFDDQFSVERPDGSNFTLKIRSTKLEDSAMYFCASREDSYNSPLHFGNGTRLTVT.

V usage is TRBV27 and J usage is TRBJ1-1; TRBD1 might be the D (6 bases). The CDR3 contains 14 residues. Germline V lookup: CDR1 MNHEY, CDR2 SMNVEV (reference sequence). V was shortened by 6 bases and J by 1 base, with 12 bases between the two germline ends. CDR3 sequence reads: CASRGTTANTEAFF. The CDR3 nucleotides are TGTGCCAGCAGGGGGACAACAGCGAACACTGAAGCTTTCTTT.

The rearrangement uses TRBV19 and TRBJ1-2, with 7 bases that match TRBD1. V shed 8 bases and J 5 bases; nucleotides not matched to a gene: 8. Germline CDR1 LNHDA, CDR2 SQIVND (reference sequence). The CDR3 is 13 amino acids. The chain's CDR3 is CASVRAGGYGYTF. The DNA for the CDR3 is TGTGCCAGTGTGAGGGCAGGGGGTTATGGCTACACCTTC.

The V and J genes are TRBV3-1 (or the pseudogene TRBV3-2) and TRBJ1-2, with a tentative D call TRBD1 (5 bases). The CDR3 has 13 amino acids. Per germline, CDR1 LGHDT and CDR2 YNNKEL (reference sequence). Deletions cut 3 bases from V and 8 bases from J, with 13 bases between. The CDR3 region has the DNA TGTGCCAGCAGCCAGACCGACAGAGGAGGCTACACCTTC. It yields the protein CASSQTDRGGYTF.

This chain uses TRBV6-1 with TRBJ1-2, with 7 bases fitting TRBD1. The germline V gene encodes CDR1 MNHNS and CDR2 SASEGT. The CDR3 sequence is 12 residues long. The ends lost 2 bases at V and 7 bases at J; junction bases unmatched: 1. The CDR3 reads CASSETGVGYTF. DNA for the CDR3: TGTGCCAGCAGTGAAACAGGGGTTGGCTACACCTTC.

V and J are TRBV28 and TRBJ1-2; D perhaps matches TRBD1 (6 bases). V was clipped by 10 bases and J by 8 bases, with 17 bases between them. The CDR3 is made up of 12 amino acids. Germline V gene lookup returns CDR1 MDHEN and CDR2 SYDVKM. The DNA of the CDR3 is TGTGCCATAGAACAGGGTTGGAGAGGCTACACCTTC. It is translated as CAIEQGWRGYTF.

The chain is built from TRBV5-1 and TRBJ1-1; unclear D gene. The CDR3 runs to 14 residues. CDR1 SGHRS and CDR2 YFSETQ come from the germline V gene. Trimming left V 0 bases short and J 3 bases short, with 9 bases between. The CDR3 coding sequence is TGCGCCAGCAGCTTGGGACAAAAGGACACTGAAGCTTTCTTT. Amino acids: CASSLGQKDTEAFF.

A note on this clone: At one end, the junction sequence differs from germline, possibly due to a read error. The chain is built from TRBV6-5 and TRBJ2-7; D is unclear. Germline-derived CDR1 and CDR2 are MNHEY and SVGAGI. This CDR3 comprises 13 residues. This chain's CDR3 is CASTYSITYEQYF. In DNA, the CDR3 is TGTGCCAGCACTTACAGCATTACCTACGAGCAGTACTTC.

In its sample, this clone was seen once. The sample holds other DNA sequences that translate to the same CDR3. The chain carries TRBV5-1 and TRBJ2-3, with TRBD2 identical over 8 bases. Per the germline V gene, CDR1 is SGHRS and CDR2 is YFSETQ. The CDR3 loop spans 15 amino acids. The ends lost 0 bases at V and 5 bases at J; junction bases unmatched: 5. The CDR3 reads CASSLGLALGDTQYF. For the CDR3, the DNA is TGCGCCAGCAGCTTGGGACTAGCGCTCGGAGATACGCAGTATTTT.

The chain uses TRBV10-1 and TRBJ1-2; D possibly corresponds to TRBD1 (5 bases). With 4 bases removed from V and 3 bases from J, the gap between germline ends came to 12 bases. Germline V gene data show CDR1 as WNHNN and CDR2 as SYGVQD (reference sequence). This CDR3 is built from 14 residues. CDR3 amino acids: CASSGGGAYYGYTF. The CDR3 DNA follows: TGCGCCAGCAGTGGCGGCGGGGCCTACTATGGCTACACCTTC.

J is TRBJ2-1 and V is TRBV11-3; 10 nucleotides line up with TRBD1. There are 14 residues in the CDR3. Germline V gene sequence: CDR1 SGHNT, CDR2 YENEEA. J was trimmed by 7 bases and V by 4 bases; bases with no gene match: 4. The CDR3 nucleotides read TGTGCCAGCAGCTCATGGGACAGGGGTAATGAGCAGTTCTTC. It encodes CASSSWDRGNEQFF.

The J gene is TRBJ2-3, the V gene TRBV24-1, with D uncertain. Germline V lookup: CDR1 KGHDR, CDR2 SFDVKD. Trimming shortened V by 5 bases and J by 0 bases, and 5 bases separated the two germline ends. CDR3 size: 13 residues. DNA for the CDR3: TGTGCCACCAGTGGCGGTAGCACAGATACGCAGTATTTT. It translates to CATSGGSTDTQYF.

The chain is built from TRBV5-6 and TRBJ2-7, with 8 bases fitting TRBD1. The V segment lost 0 bases and the J segment 3 bases; nucleotides outside the gene matches: 2. The CDR3 sequence is 14 residues long. CDR1 and CDR2 from the germline V gene are SGHDT and YYEEEE. This chain's CDR3 is CASSLAGQDYEQYF. The CDR3 DNA reads as TGTGCCAGCAGCTTGGCGGGACAGGACTACGAGCAGTACTTC.

The genes are TRBV5-4 and TRBJ2-6; the match to TRBD2 covers 10 bases. The CDR3 runs 17 residues. Germline-derived CDR1 and CDR2 are SGHNT and YYREEE (reference sequence). The junction had 7 bases not matched to a gene; V was cut back by 3 bases and J by 4 bases. CDR3 in DNA: TGTGCCAGCAGCTCGAGCGGGGGGGTTGAAGGGGCCAACGTCCTGACTTTC. This sequence encodes CASSSSGGVEGANVLTF.